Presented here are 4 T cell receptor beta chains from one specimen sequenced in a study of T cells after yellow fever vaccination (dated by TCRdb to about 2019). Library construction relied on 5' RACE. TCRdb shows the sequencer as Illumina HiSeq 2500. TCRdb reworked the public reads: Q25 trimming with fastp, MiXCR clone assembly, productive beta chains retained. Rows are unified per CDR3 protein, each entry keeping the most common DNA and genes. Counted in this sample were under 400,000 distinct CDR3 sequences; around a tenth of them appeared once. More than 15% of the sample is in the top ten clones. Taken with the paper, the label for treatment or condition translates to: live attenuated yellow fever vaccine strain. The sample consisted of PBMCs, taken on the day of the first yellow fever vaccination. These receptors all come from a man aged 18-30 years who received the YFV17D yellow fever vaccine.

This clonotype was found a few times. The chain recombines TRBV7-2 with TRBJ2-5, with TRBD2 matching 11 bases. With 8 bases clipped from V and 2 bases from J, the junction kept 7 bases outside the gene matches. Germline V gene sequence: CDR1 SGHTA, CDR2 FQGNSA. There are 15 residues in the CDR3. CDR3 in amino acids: CASSRLAGGQETQYF. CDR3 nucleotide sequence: TGTGCCAGCTCCAGGCTAGCGGGGGGACAAGAGACCCAGTACTTC. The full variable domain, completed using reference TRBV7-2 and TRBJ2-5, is GAGVSQSPSNKVTEKGKDVELRCDPISGHTALYWYRQSLGQGLEFLIYFQGNSAPDKSGLPSDRFSAERTGGSVSTLTIQRTQQEDSAVYLCASSRLAGGQETQYFGPGTRLLVL.

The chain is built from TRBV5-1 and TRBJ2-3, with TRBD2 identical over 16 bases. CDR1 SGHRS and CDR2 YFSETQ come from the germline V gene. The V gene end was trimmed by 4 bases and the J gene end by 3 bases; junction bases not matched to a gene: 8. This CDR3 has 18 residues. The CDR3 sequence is CASSNLGLAGGLTDTQYF. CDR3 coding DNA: TGCGCCAGCAGCAACCTGGGACTAGCGGGGGGGCTGACAGATACGCAGTATTTT. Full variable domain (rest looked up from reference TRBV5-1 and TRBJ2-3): KAGVTQTPRYLIKTRGQQVTLSCSPISGHRSVSWYQQTPGQGLQFLFEYFSETQRNKGNFPGRFSGRQFSNSRSEMNVSTLELGDSALYLCASSNLGLAGGLTDTQYFGPGTRLTVL.

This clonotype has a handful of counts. The CDR3 spells CASSSRGYGIGELFF. The CDR3 region has the DNA TGTGCCAGCAGTTCTCGGGGTTATGGGATAGGGGAGCTGTTTTTT. This chain uses TRBV28 with TRBJ2-2; D possibly corresponds to TRBD2 (5 bases). The CDR3 is 15 residues long. The germline gives CDR1 MDHEN, CDR2 SYDVKM. V dropped 4 bases and J dropped 8 bases, with 17 bases sitting between them.

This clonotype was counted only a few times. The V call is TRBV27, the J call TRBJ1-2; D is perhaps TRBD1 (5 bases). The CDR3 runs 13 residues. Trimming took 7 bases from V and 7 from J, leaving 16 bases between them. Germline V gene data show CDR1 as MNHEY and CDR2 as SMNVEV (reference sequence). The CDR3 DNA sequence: TGTGCCAGCACCCCTAGGGGCGGTTTTGGCTACACCTTC. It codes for CASTPRGGFGYTF.